The 30 T cell receptor beta chains reported below all come from one sample, sequenced in a study of molecular identifiers for immune sequencing clone quantification. TCRdb independently ran MiXCR on the PCR reads; one entry per CDR3 protein. The sample lists under 600,000 distinct CDR3 sequences, 20% to 25% occurring once. The sequenced sample consisted of naive CD8+ T cells from blood, with Jurkat cell RNA spiked in. Subset in this sample: FACS-sorted CD8+CD4-CCR7+CD45RA+ naive T cells. The receptors originated from a human donor in good health. Some libraries in this study had Jurkat cell RNA spiked in.

This clonotype was detected a few times. The rearrangement uses TRBV29-1 and TRBJ1-2, with unresolved D. V lost 7 bases to trimming and J lost 3 bases, with 9 bases between them. CDR3 size: 11 residues. The germline gives CDR1 SQVTM, CDR2 ANQGSEA. Written as DNA, the CDR3 is TGCAGCGCTAGGACTTACTATGGCTACACCTTC. Translating gives CSARTYYGYTF.

The chain links TRBV3-2 to TRBJ2-3. TRBV3-2 is an annotated pseudogene. The CDR3 is 12 amino acids. The CDR3 sequence: CSSSHHTDTQYF. The CDR3 nucleotides are TGTTCCAGCAGCCACCATACAGATACGCAGTATTTT.

In regard to this clonotype: A much larger clone lies one base from this, so it may be a read error. The chain uses TRBV5-4 and TRBJ2-3; 9 positions match TRBD1. The CDR3 contains 16 residues. Germline CDR1 and CDR2: SGHNT and YYREEE (reference sequence). The chain's CDR3 is CASSLSGTGLKDTRYF. The CDR3 bases are TGTGCCAGCAGCTTAAGCGGGACAGGGTTAAAAGATACGCGGTATTTT.

This clonotype showed up many times. This chain joins TRBV6-6 and TRBJ1-5; TRBD1 matches 9 bases. CDR1 and CDR2 (germline): MNHNY, SVGAGI (reference sequence). Trimming took 2 bases from V and 4 from J; bases not matched to a gene: 3. The CDR3 is 15 amino acids. CDR3 nucleotide sequence: TGTGCCAGCAGTTACGGGGACAGGGCGAATCAGCCCCAGCATTTT. This encodes CASSYGDRANQPQHF.

This clonotype has only a few counts. This chain uses TRBV7-6 with TRBJ2-3, with a possible D match to TRBD2 (6 bases). Between the trimmed V and J ends, which lost 8 bases and 6 bases, there was a span of 18 bases. This CDR3 has 14 amino acids. Looked up from germline, CDR1 is SGHVS and CDR2 is FNYEAQ. CDR3 sequence (DNA): TGTGCCAGCTCTTCTGGGGGGAGAGAGGATACGCAGTATTTT. Its translation: CASSSGGREDTQYF.

As concerns this clonotype: Since a much larger clone is just one base distant, this may be a read error. V and J are TRBV2 and TRBJ2-3, with D possibly being TRBD2 (5 bases). Looked up from germline, CDR1 is SNHLY and CDR2 is FYNNEI. Trimming left V 4 bases short and J 0 bases short, with 14 bases between. The CDR3 is made up of 16 amino acids. CDR3 DNA sequence: TGTGCCAGCAGTGGGTCACCAGCGGACAGCACAGATACGCAGTATTTT. Its translation: CASSGSPADSTDTQYF. Variable domain in full (rest from reference TRBV2 and TRBJ2-3): EPEVTQTPSHQVTQMGQEVILRCVPISNHLYFYWYRQILGQKVEFLVSFYNNEISEKSEIFDDQFSVERPDGSNFTLKIRSTKLEDSAMYFCASSGSPADSTDTQYFGPGTRLTVL.

This clonotype was observed many times. This chain joins TRBV6-6 and TRBJ2-3; the match to TRBD2 covers 7 bases. Germline CDR1 MNHNY, CDR2 SVGAGI (reference sequence). The CDR3 totals 15 residues. V lost 0 bases and J lost 2; bases outside the gene matches: 2. For the CDR3, the DNA is TGTGCCAGCAGTTACTCCGCGGGGGACACAGATACGCAGTATTTT. Its translation: CASSYSAGDTDTQYF.

The chain couples TRBV7-2 to TRBJ1-1, with D perhaps TRBD1 (5 bases). The V gene's germline CDR1 is SGHTA and CDR2 FQGNSA. The germline V and J ends were trimmed by 0 bases and 1 base, with 12 bases remaining between them. The CDR3 sequence is 16 residues long. CDR3 region: CASSLAIRGPNTEAFF. DNA for the CDR3: TGTGCCAGCAGCTTAGCGATACGGGGACCGAACACTGAAGCTTTCTTT. The entire variable domain, with the rest obtained from reference TRBV7-2 and TRBJ1-1, is as follows: GAGVSQSPSNKVTEKGKDVELRCDPISGHTALYWYRQSLGQGLEFLIYFQGNSAPDKSGLPSDRFSAERTGGSVSTLTIQRTQQEDSAVYLCASSLAIRGPNTEAFFGQGTRLTVV.

This rearrangement joins TRBV19 to TRBJ1-5; TRBD1 might be the D (6 bases). Trimming left V 3 bases short and J 2 bases short, with 11 bases between. This CDR3 has 15 amino acids. Per the germline V gene, CDR1 is LNHDA and CDR2 is SQIVND (reference sequence). The CDR3 region is CASSMSGAGNQPQHF. DNA for the CDR3: TGTGCCAGTAGTATGTCGGGGGCCGGCAATCAGCCCCAGCATTTT. Full variable domain (missing parts from reference TRBV19 and TRBJ1-5): DGGITQSPKYLFRKEGQNVTLSCEQNLNHDAMYWYRQDPGQGLRLIYYSQIVNDFQKGDIAEGYSVSREKKESFPLTVTSAQKNPTAFYLCASSMSGAGNQPQHFGDGTRLSIL.

This clonotype was observed many times. The V gene is TRBV29-1, the J gene TRBJ1-1; 8 bases match TRBD1. Germline lookup yields CDR1 SQVTM and CDR2 ANQGSEA. The CDR3 runs to 13 residues. J was trimmed by 0 bases and V by 7 bases; bases with no gene match: 4. CDR3 DNA: TGCAGCGGGACAGGGCCGATGAACACTGAAGCTTTCTTT. Its protein is CSGTGPMNTEAFF.

This clonotype was observed at least ten times. The chain uses TRBV4-3 and TRBJ2-3; the match to TRBD1 covers 7 bases. The V gene end was trimmed by 1 base and the J gene end by 3 bases; junction bases not matched to a gene: 4. The CDR3 has 15 amino acids. Germline V gene sequence: CDR1 LGHNA, CDR2 YSLEER. The CDR3 sequence is CASSQVEQGTDTQYF. The DNA for the CDR3 is TGCGCCAGCAGCCAAGTAGAACAGGGGACAGATACGCAGTATTTT.

The V call is TRBV5-1, the J call TRBJ2-1, with D maybe TRBD1 (5 bases). The V gene's germline CDR1 is SGHRS and CDR2 YFSETQ. Trimming removed 4 bases at V and 7 bases at J, with 15 bases between. The CDR3 is 14 residues long. DNA of the CDR3: TGCGCCAGCAGCATGGATTCAGGGCCTAATGAGCAGTTCTTC. It translates to CASSMDSGPNEQFF. The variable domain in full, with the rest retrieved from reference TRBV5-1 and TRBJ2-1, is KAGVTQTPRYLIKTRGQQVTLSCSPISGHRSVSWYQQTPGQGLQFLFEYFSETQRNKGNFPGRFSGRQFSNSRSEMNVSTLELGDSALYLCASSMDSGPNEQFFGPGTRLTVL.

On this clonotype itself: Just one base apart from a much larger clone, this may be a read error. The rearrangement joins TRBV4-1 to TRBJ1-1, with 8 nucleotides matching TRBD1. Germline lookup yields CDR1 MGHRA and CDR2 YSYEKL. The CDR3 is 14 residues long. As DNA, the CDR3 is TGCGCCTGCAGTCTATCCCCCAGGGGGCATGAAGCTTTCTTT. This encodes CACSLSPRGHEAFF.

This clonotype has a handful of counts. V usage is TRBV4-1 and J usage is TRBJ2-1, with D uncertain. V lost 3 bases, J lost 0 bases, and 9 bases lay in between. Germline V gene lookup returns CDR1 MGHRA and CDR2 YSYEKL. The CDR3 totals 15 residues. DNA of the CDR3: TGCGCCAGCAGCCATGCTGGCGACTCCTACAATGAGCAGTTCTTC. It translates to CASSHAGDSYNEQFF.

This clonotype was seen ten or more times. The chain links TRBV7-9 to TRBJ2-2; possibly TRBD1 for D (5 bases). This CDR3 has 13 amino acids. The V end was cut by 5 bases, the J end by 7 bases, with 11 bases between. CDR1 SEHNR and CDR2 FQNEAQ come from the germline V gene (reference sequence). The CDR3 region has the DNA TGTGCCAGCAGCCCGACAGATGGCGGGGAGCTGTTTTTT. This encodes CASSPTDGGELFF.

The chain is built from TRBV3-1 and TRBJ2-3; 16 positions match TRBD2. Germline V lookup: CDR1 LGHDT, CDR2 YNNKEL (reference sequence). With V trimmed by 4 bases and J by 4 bases, 5 bases remained unmatched. The CDR3 covers 17 residues. CDR3 residues: CASSLGTSGRGSDTQYF. DNA of the CDR3: TGTGCCAGCAGCCTCGGGACTAGCGGGAGGGGCTCAGATACGCAGTATTTT.

Regarding this clonotype: A much bigger clone sits one base away, suggesting this may be a read error. The chain couples TRBV7-6 to TRBJ2-7; D is uncertain. The germline gives CDR1 SGHVS, CDR2 FNYEAQ. Trimming stripped 8 bases from V and 3 bases from J, with 17 bases between. This CDR3 is 14 amino acids long. This chain's CDR3 is CASGPPTRNYEQYF. As DNA, the CDR3 is TGTGCCAGCGGCCCCCCCACTCGGAACTACGAGCAGTACTTC.

This clonotype was observed many times. This sequence joins TRBV28 and TRBJ2-5; 8 bases fit TRBD1. Losses at the gene ends were 6 bases for V and 0 bases for J; bases not matched to a gene: 21. Germline lookup yields CDR1 MDHEN and CDR2 SYDVKM. The CDR3 is 20 residues long. The CDR3 loop is CASSFLPPGTGELYQETQYF. The CDR3, as DNA: TGTGCCAGCAGCTTCCTACCCCCCGGGACAGGAGAGCTGTACCAAGAGACCCAGTACTTC. The full variable domain, completed using reference TRBV28 and TRBJ2-5, is DVKVTQSSRYLVKRTGEKVFLECVQDMDHENMFWYRQDPGLGLRLIYFSYDVKMKEKGDIPEGYSVSREKKERFSLILESASTNQTSMYLCASSFLPPGTGELYQETQYFGPGTRLLVL.

The chain is built from TRBV7-9 and TRBJ2-7; unclear D gene. Germline lookup yields CDR1 SEHNR and CDR2 FQNEAQ (reference sequence). This CDR3 has 13 residues. The V and J ends lost 2 bases and 5 bases respectively, with 10 bases between them. The CDR3 coding sequence is TGTGCCAGCAGCTTAACGGGTTCCCACGAGCAGTACTTC. It is translated as CASSLTGSHEQYF. The whole variable domain, remainder taken from reference TRBV7-9 and TRBJ2-7, is DTGVSQNPRHKITKRGQNVTFRCDPISEHNRLYWYRQTLGQGPEFLTYFQNEAQLEKSRLLSDRFSAERPKGSFSTLEIQRTEQGDSAMYLCASSLTGSHEQYFGPGTRLTVT.

This clonotype appeared many times. The chain carries TRBV28 and TRBJ1-5; D is unclear. Germline lookup yields CDR1 MDHEN and CDR2 SYDVKM. This CDR3 spans 12 amino acids. Trimming left V 6 bases short and J 6 bases short, with 9 bases between. The CDR3 is CASSSFGQPQHF. CDR3 DNA sequence: TGTGCCAGCAGCTCGTTCGGTCAGCCCCAGCATTTT.

The chain joins TRBV7-2 to TRBJ2-3; D gene uncertain. V was clipped by 0 bases and J by 4 bases, with 8 bases between them. This CDR3 contains 14 residues. CDR1 and CDR2 (germline): SGHTA, FQGNSA. The CDR3 DNA sequence: TGTGCCAGCAGCTTAGCTGTGGGATCAGATACGCAGTATTTT. It specifies CASSLAVGSDTQYF.

This clonotype was seen repeatedly, ten times or more. The chain combines TRBV28 with TRBJ2-7; D possibly corresponds to TRBD1 (6 bases). This CDR3 region has 14 residues. Germline-derived CDR1 and CDR2 are MDHEN and SYDVKM. V gave up 5 bases and J gave up 0 bases, with 11 bases separating them. CDR3 nucleotide sequence: TGTGCCAGCAGTCAGACAGGACCCTCCTACGAGCAGTACTTC. Protein product: CASSQTGPSYEQYF.

This clonotype turned up a few times. This sequence joins TRBV6-2 or TRBV6-3 and TRBJ2-7; TRBD1 aligns across 7 bases. With V trimmed by 5 bases and J by 5 bases, 6 bases remained unmatched. Per the germline V gene, CDR1 is MNHEY and CDR2 is SVGEGT. This CDR3 spans 13 amino acids. The CDR3: CASSADRNNEQYF. The CDR3 DNA follows: TGTGCCAGCAGTGCGGACAGGAACAACGAGCAGTACTTC.

A remark on this clonotype: Possible read error: a much larger clone is one base away. The rearrangement links TRBV27 to TRBJ2-6, with D tentatively TRBD1 or TRBD2 (5 bases each). The CDR3 covers 18 residues. Per germline, CDR1 MNHEY and CDR2 SMNVEV (reference sequence). The CDR3 here is CASSFTEGTYSGADVLTF. Written as DNA, the CDR3 is TGTGCCAGCAGTTTCACAGAGGGTACCTACTCTGGGGCCGACGTCCTGACTTTC.

A note on this clonotype: A junction end diverges from the germline sequence, so it may reflect a read error. The V gene is TRBV19, the J gene TRBJ2-7; D remains unclear. The CDR3 contains 13 residues. Germline V lookup: CDR1 LNHDA, CDR2 SQIVND (reference sequence). The CDR3 DNA sequence: TGTGCCAGTAGTCCCGGCCAAACCTACGAGAAGTACTTC. This sequence encodes CASSPGQTYEKYF.

As to this clonotype: This sequence may be a read error, since a much larger clone differs from it by one base. The chain combines TRBV4-3 with TRBJ1-2, with 7 bases fitting TRBD1. The germline V gene has CDR1 LGHNA and CDR2 YSLEER. The CDR3 extends over 17 amino acids. Trimming cost V 2 bases and J 8 bases; bases outside gene matches: 17. The CDR3 loop reads CASSQRYRQGTGLGYTF. DNA for the CDR3: TGCGCCAGCAGCCAACGATACCGACAGGGAACTGGGTTGGGCTACACCTTC.

This clonotype appeared many times. The gene calls are TRBV4-3 and TRBJ1-1; D call uncertain. CDR1 LGHNA and CDR2 YSLEER come from the germline V gene. V was clipped by 0 bases and J by 0 bases, with 8 bases between them. This CDR3 contains 15 residues. As DNA, the CDR3 is TGCGCCAGCAGCCAAGATGCAGGTATGAACACTGAAGCTTTCTTT. This gives the protein CASSQDAGMNTEAFF.

With regard to this clonotype: This may be a read error, as it is one base from a much larger clone. The rearrangement uses TRBV5-1 and TRBJ1-1, with TRBD1 matching 9 bases. Germline values: CDR1 SGHRS, CDR2 YFSETQ. With 6 bases clipped from V and 4 bases from J, the junction kept 7 bases outside the gene matches. The CDR3 consists of 14 residues. The CDR3 DNA sequence: TGCGCCAGCAACTCGACAGGGGGTCCCACTGAAGCTTTCTTT. Amino acids: CASNSTGGPTEAFF. Supplemented by reference TRBV5-1 and TRBJ1-1, the full variable domain reads KAGVTQTPRYLIKTRGQQVTLSCSPISGHRSVSWYQQTPGQGLQFLFEYFSETQRNKGNFPGRFSGRQFSNSRSEMNVSTLELGDSALYLCASNSTGGPTEAFFGQGTRLTVV.

On this clonotype itself: A read error may account for a junction end that differs from germline. The chain combines TRBV30 with TRBJ2-2, with 10 bases matching TRBD1. The CDR3 length is 14 residues. Germline loops: CDR1 GTSNPN, CDR2 SVGIG (reference sequence). CDR3 sequence reads: CAWGPGQGSGEPFF. CDR3 nucleotides: TGTGCCTGGGGACCGGGACAGGGGTCCGGGGAGCCGTTTTTT.

Remarks on this clonotype: This may arise from a read error, as a much more abundant clone is one base away. The J gene is TRBJ2-7, the V gene TRBV27; 8 bases are a match to TRBD2. This CDR3 spans 18 amino acids. Germline V CDR1 and CDR2: MNHEY, SMNVEV (reference sequence). With V trimmed by 2 bases and J by 0 bases, 12 bases remained unmatched. For the CDR3, the DNA is TGTGCCAGCAGTTTACGCGGGCCGGGACTAGTCCACTCCTACGAGCAGTACTTC. Translation: CASSLRGPGLVHSYEQYF.